These T cell receptor beta chains were read from a single sample in a study of radiotherapy plus CTLA-4 blockade in lung cancer. The method was immunoSEQ multiplex PCR; TCRdb's version includes in-frame clones alone and lacks a portion of them. This table holds about 90,000 clones, about 83% found once. Specimen: peripheral blood, collected from a patient treated with radiotherapy plus ipilimumab. These receptors were obtained from a human donor with non-small cell lung cancer that progressed on radiotherapy plus ipilimumab. Each CDR3 is given with its conserved first and last residue. D genes are given only for firm matches. Some rows have no size entry. The others give once, few or many, or a class for an expanded clone.

CASSHREDNSPLHF,TGTGCCAGTAGCCACAGGGAAGACAATTCACCCCTCCACTTT,TRBV19,.,.,TRBJ1-6
CASSPSTDTQYF,TGTGCCAGCAGTCCCAGCACAGATACGCAGTATTTT,TRBV27,.,.,TRBJ2-3
CASSSSIPGQVSGANVLTF,TGCGCCAGCAGCTCAAGTATCCCGGGACAGGTTTCTGGGGCCAACGTCCTGACTTTC,TRBV5-1,.,TRBD1,TRBJ2-6
CASSLVSGSEAFF,TGTGCCAGCAGCTTAGTCTCAGGGTCTGAAGCTTTCTTT,TRBV7-2,.,.,TRBJ1-1
CASSLQTNTEAFF,TGTGCCAGCAGCCTGCAGACGAACACTGAAGCTTTCTTT,TRBV7-8,.,.,TRBJ1-1
CASGGHPNQPQHF,TGTGCCAGCGGCGGACACCCCAATCAGCCCCAGCATTTT,TRBV7-2,.,.,TRBJ1-5
CAISESSGRWPDF,TGTGCCATCAGTGAGTCGTCCGGACGGTGGCCAGACTTC,TRBV10-3,.,.,TRBJ2-7
CASSDTGGGYTF,TGCGCCAGCAGTGATACAGGGGGAGGCTACACCTTC,TRBV5-1,.,TRBD1,TRBJ1-2
CASSPPGNTQETQYF,TGTGCCAGCTCACCACCCGGAAATACCCAAGAGACCCAGTACTTC,TRBV18,.,.,TRBJ2-5
CASSLAIWTSGDQNEQFF,TGTGCCAGCAGCTTAGCTATTTGGACTAGCGGGGACCAGAATGAGCAGTTCTTC,TRBV7-8,few,TRBD2,TRBJ2-1
CASSVAGTSGATGELFF,TGTGCCAGCAGCGTAGCTGGTACTAGCGGAGCGACCGGGGAGCTGTTTTTT,TRBV9,.,TRBD2,TRBJ2-2
CASSVGQGFGEQYF,TGTGCCAGCAGCGTAGGACAGGGTTTTGGCGAGCAGTACTTC,TRBV9,.,TRBD1,TRBJ2-7
CASSPLVATRSYNEQFF,TGTGCCAGCAGCCCCTTGGTAGCGACCCGCTCCTACAATGAGCAGTTCTTC,TRBV7-9,once,.,TRBJ2-1